The 30 T cell receptor beta chains below come from one sample, sequenced in a study of Ad26.COV2.S vaccination and SARS-CoV-2 variants. Treatment reported: approximately 18 received Ad26.COV2.S at low or high dose, single or two shots; several received placebo; per-sample allocation not given. Sample collection was performed on day 63 after the first vaccine or placebo injection. TCRdb's copy holds only in-frame clones and misses some; the assay was immunoSEQ multiplex PCR. Of around 340,000 clones detected, about 87% appear once; the ten largest clones hold approximately 5.9%. The material was peripheral blood, obtained in a trial of Ad26.COV2.S vaccine versus placebo. The receptors were sampled from a person between 18 and 65 years old who received the Ad26.COV2.S COVID-19 vaccine or a placebo.

The sample holds one count of this clone. This rearrangement joins TRBV19 to TRBJ1-5, with 12 bases identical to TRBD1. Losses at the gene ends were 2 bases for V and 5 bases for J; bases not matched to a gene: 4. Looked up from germline, CDR1 is LNHDA and CDR2 is SQIVND (reference sequence). There are 16 residues in the CDR3. The CDR3 bases are TGTGCCAGTAGTATATGGGGGACAGGGGGCGATCAGCCCCAGCATTTT. Amino acid sequence: CASSIWGTGGDQPQHF.

This chain uses TRBV5-6 with TRBJ2-3; 7 bases map to TRBD1. Losses at the gene ends were 7 bases for V and 7 bases for J; bases not matched to a gene: 15. CDR3 size: 15 residues. Germline values: CDR1 SGHDT, CDR2 YYEEEE. The CDR3 sequence: CASVLGDSGRYTQYF. Here the CDR3 DNA reads TGTGCCAGCGTACTTGGGGACAGTGGTCGATATACGCAGTATTTT. The whole variable domain, filled in from reference TRBV5-6 and TRBJ2-3, reads DAGVTQSPTHLIKTRGQQVTLRCSPKSGHDTVSWYQQALGQGPQFIFQYYEEEERQRGNFPDRFSGHQFPNYSSELNVNALLLGDSALYLCASVLGDSGRYTQYFGPGTRLTVL.

The chain employs TRBV29-1 and TRBJ2-7; D could derive from TRBD1 or TRBD2 (5 bases each). Per the germline V gene, CDR1 is SQVTM and CDR2 is ANQGSEA. V gave up 0 bases and J gave up 7 bases, with 16 bases separating them. The CDR3 loop spans 14 amino acids. For the CDR3, the DNA is TGCAGCGTTGAAGATTATGGGGGTCCGGGGGAGCAGTACTTC. It encodes CSVEDYGGPGEQYF.

The CDR3 is CASRPEWATEAFF. The DNA of the CDR3 is TGTGCCAGCAGACCGGAGTGGGCCACTGAAGCTTTCTTT. The rearrangement links TRBV6-5 to TRBJ1-1, with unresolved D. V lost 6 bases and J lost 4, with 12 bases in between. The CDR3 consists of 13 residues. CDR1 and CDR2 from the germline V gene are MNHEY and SVGAGI.

The V and J genes are TRBV4-1 and TRBJ1-1; D unclear. Trimming stripped 0 bases from V and 11 bases from J, with 19 bases between. Germline V gives CDR1 MGHRA, CDR2 YSYEKL. CDR3 length: 15 residues. This CDR3 is CASSQDPGAGTRAFF. In DNA, the CDR3 is TGCGCCAGCAGCCAAGATCCGGGCGCGGGTACACGGGCTTTCTTT.

The chain carries TRBV18 and TRBJ1-2, with D perhaps TRBD1 (6 bases). Trimming cost V 3 bases and J 7 bases, with 12 bases left between them. Germline values: CDR1 KGHSH, CDR2 LQKENI. The CDR3 is 13 residues long. The CDR3 DNA is TGTGCCAGCTCACCTCACAGGGAGGCTGGCTACACCTTC. This translates into CASSPHREAGYTF.

Comment on this clone: In the same sample, other DNA sequences code for this CDR3. The genes are TRBV7-2 and TRBJ1-5, with 7 bases that match TRBD1. The germline gives CDR1 SGHTA, CDR2 FQGNSA. With 5 bases clipped from V and 6 bases from J, the junction kept 7 bases outside the gene matches. This CDR3 contains 14 residues. CDR3: CASSLDRVGQPQHF. CDR3 bases: TGTGCCAGCAGCCTTGACAGGGTGGGTCAGCCCCAGCATTTT.

This chain uses TRBV5-6 with TRBJ1-6; the match to TRBD1 covers 7 bases. Germline loops: CDR1 SGHDT, CDR2 YYEEEE. V was clipped by 4 bases and J by 0 bases; unmatched bases: 4. This CDR3 is built from 16 residues. CDR3 DNA: TGTGCCAGCAGCCGGGACAGCCGCTCCTATAATTCACCCCTCCACTTT. Its protein product is CASSRDSRSYNSPLHF. The full variable domain, its missing parts supplied by reference TRBV5-6 and TRBJ1-6, is DAGVTQSPTHLIKTRGQQVTLRCSPKSGHDTVSWYQQALGQGPQFIFQYYEEEERQRGNFPDRFSGHQFPNYSSELNVNALLLGDSALYLCASSRDSRSYNSPLHFGNGTRLTVT.

The chain recombines TRBV7-3 with TRBJ2-5, with D perhaps given as TRBD1 or TRBD2 (5 bases each). There are 13 residues in the CDR3. V lost 5 bases and J 3 bases, leaving 10 bases between the germline ends. Per the germline V gene, CDR1 is SGHTA and CDR2 is FQGTGA. CDR3 amino acids: CASSPGREETQYF. The DNA of the CDR3 is TGTGCCAGCAGCCCGGGACGGGAAGAGACCCAGTACTTC. The full variable domain, with the rest looked up from reference TRBV7-3 and TRBJ2-5, is GAGVSQTPSNKVTEKGKYVELRCDPISGHTALYWYRQSLGQGPEFLIYFQGTGAADDSGLPNDRFFAVRPEGSVSTLKIQRTERGDSAVYLCASSPGREETQYFGPGTRLLVL.

This clone has a single count. V gene TRBV7-2 combines with J gene TRBJ1-5, with 7 nucleotides matching TRBD1. The junction had 7 bases not matched to a gene; V was cut back by 4 bases and J by 7 bases. Germline V gene data show CDR1 as SGHTA and CDR2 as FQGNSA. The CDR3 has 14 amino acids. The chain's CDR3 is CASSSRQGYQPQHF. The CDR3 coding sequence is TGTGCCAGCAGCTCCAGACAGGGATACCAGCCCCAGCATTTT.

The sample holds one count of this clone. This chain joins TRBV7-3 and TRBJ1-1, with 7 bases that match TRBD1. Per the germline V gene, CDR1 is SGHTA and CDR2 is FQGTGA. This CDR3 has 14 residues. Losses at the gene ends were 6 bases for V and 6 bases for J; bases not matched to a gene: 10. CDR3 sequence (DNA): TGTGCCAGCAGTCAAAGCACGACAGGGTCTGAAGCTTTCTTT. Its translation: CASSQSTTGSEAFF.

The V and J genes are TRBV6-2 or TRBV6-3 and TRBJ1-2; D is undetermined. V was pared by 6 bases and J by 0 bases, with 8 bases between. The CDR3 loop spans 13 amino acids. Germline V gene data show CDR1 as MNHEY and CDR2 as SVGEGT. The CDR3 region has the DNA TGTGCCAGCAGCTCGATTGCTAACTATGGCTACACCTTC. Translated, it gives CASSSIANYGYTF.

V and J are TRBV30 and TRBJ2-5; D gene uncertain. There are 13 residues in the CDR3. The germline gives CDR1 GTSNPN, CDR2 SVGIG (reference sequence). V lost 0 bases and J 0 bases, leaving 5 bases between the germline ends. This chain's CDR3 is CAWSVSHQETQYF. The DNA for the CDR3 is TGTGCCTGGAGTGTCAGCCACCAAGAGACCCAGTACTTC.

Notes on this clone: Other nucleotide sequences from this sample produce the same CDR3. The chain employs TRBV5-1 and TRBJ2-1; perhaps TRBD1 as D (6 bases). V was shortened by 5 bases and J by 8 bases, with 11 bases between the two germline ends. Germline values: CDR1 SGHRS, CDR2 YFSETQ. The CDR3 sequence is 12 residues long. The CDR3: CASRQGFDEQFF. DNA of the CDR3: TGCGCCAGCAGACAGGGTTTCGATGAGCAGTTCTTC.

The V and J genes are TRBV6-5 and TRBJ2-7; TRBD1 might be the D (6 bases). There are 15 residues in the CDR3. Per germline, CDR1 MNHEY and CDR2 SVGAGI. Trimming cost V 2 bases and J 3 bases, with 14 bases left between them. CDR3: CASSYTDKGGYEQYF. The CDR3 DNA sequence: TGTGCCAGCAGTTACACGGACAAAGGGGGCTACGAGCAGTACTTC.

The J gene is TRBJ2-2, the V gene TRBV19; D is undetermined. V dropped 5 bases and J dropped 4 bases, with 11 bases sitting between them. CDR1 is LNHDA, CDR2 SQIVND, per germline (reference sequence). The CDR3 runs 14 residues. CDR3 nucleotide sequence: TGTGCCAGTAGTGGAACATACCTCACCGGGGAGCTGTTTTTT. It yields the protein CASSGTYLTGELFF.

V and J are TRBV4-3 and TRBJ1-6; unclear D gene. The germline V and J ends were trimmed by 4 bases and 10 bases, with 11 bases remaining between them. This CDR3 contains 13 residues. Germline V gives CDR1 LGHNA, CDR2 YSLEER. The CDR3, as DNA: TGCGCCAGCAGCCCGGGCTCGAGGTCACCCCTCCACTTT. Translating gives CASSPGSRSPLHF.

The chain carries TRBV7-8 and TRBJ2-5; 11 bases align to TRBD1. The CDR3 covers 13 residues. Germline V gene lookup returns CDR1 SGHVS and CDR2 FQNEAQ. Trimming at V came to 5 bases and at J to 5 bases, leaving 1 base not matched to a gene. This CDR3 is CASSRDRGETQYF. The CDR3 bases are TGTGCCAGCAGCCGGGACAGGGGGGAGACCCAGTACTTC.

The gene calls are TRBV6-1 and TRBJ2-1, with 8 bases identical to TRBD2. The CDR3 has 16 residues. The germline V gene encodes CDR1 MNHNS and CDR2 SASEGT. Trimming cost V 2 bases and J 7 bases; bases outside gene matches: 10. CDR3 sequence (DNA): TGTGCCAGCAGTGAATGGTCGGGGGGGGCAGGGAATGAGCAGTTCTTC. Protein product: CASSEWSGGAGNEQFF.

The chain links TRBV30 to TRBJ2-2; 7 bases map to TRBD2. The V gene's germline CDR1 is GTSNPN and CDR2 SVGIG (reference sequence). Germline trimming cut 4 bases from V and 5 bases from J; bases unmatched to any gene: 1. CDR3 size: 12 residues. The CDR3 sequence: CAWTSGTGELFF. As DNA, the CDR3 is TGTGCCTGGACTAGCGGAACCGGGGAGCTGTTTTTT.

CDR3: CASSFLNYEQYF. The DNA of the CDR3 is TGTGCCAGCAGCTTTCTAAACTACGAGCAGTACTTC. This chain joins TRBV5-6 and TRBJ2-7, with D unresolved. Germline V gene sequence: CDR1 SGHDT, CDR2 YYEEEE. V shed 2 bases and J shed 3 bases, with 6 bases lying between them. The CDR3 extends over 12 amino acids.

This chain connects TRBV5-4 to TRBJ2-1, with 8 nucleotides matching TRBD1. CDR1 is SGHNT, CDR2 YYREEE, per germline (reference sequence). V was pared by 7 bases and J by 10 bases, with 13 bases of the junction left unmatched. There are 14 residues in the CDR3. This chain's CDR3 is CASRPRDRFWEQFF. CDR3 DNA sequence: TGTGCCAGCCGGCCGAGGGACAGGTTTTGGGAGCAGTTCTTC. The full variable domain, its missing parts supplied by reference TRBV5-4 and TRBJ2-1, is ETGVTQSPTHLIKTRGQQVTLRCSSQSGHNTVSWYQQALGQGPQFIFQYYREEENGRGNFPPRFSGLQFPNYSSELNVNALELDDSALYLCASRPRDRFWEQFFGPGTRLTVL.

The DNA for the CDR3 is TGTGCCAGCATCCTTGGGGCAGGCGATGGCTACACCTTC. Translated: CASILGAGDGYTF. The rearrangement links TRBV7-9 to TRBJ1-2, with a tentative D call TRBD1 (5 bases). This CDR3 is 13 amino acids long. Between the trimmed V and J ends, which lost 7 bases and 6 bases, there was a span of 15 bases. Germline V gene sequence: CDR1 SEHNR, CDR2 FQNEAQ (reference sequence).

In this sample, this clone turned up once. The V call is TRBV4-3, the J call TRBJ2-2; tentatively, D is TRBD1 or TRBD2 (5 bases each). The V and J ends lost 0 bases and 2 bases respectively, with 10 bases between them. This CDR3 spans 16 amino acids. CDR1 and CDR2 (germline): LGHNA, YSLEER. The chain's CDR3 is CASSQDGGTNTGELFF. DNA for the CDR3: TGCGCCAGCAGCCAAGATGGGGGTACTAACACCGGGGAGCTGTTTTTT.

The V and J genes are TRBV10-3 and TRBJ1-2, with D possibly being TRBD1 (5 bases). Germline lookup yields CDR1 ENHRY and CDR2 SYGVKD. The CDR3 length is 11 residues. V lost 10 bases and J lost 8, with 14 bases in between. The chain's CDR3 is CATQGASGYTF. CDR3 DNA sequence: TGTGCCACCCAAGGGGCTTCCGGCTACACCTTC.

The chain recombines TRBV6-5 with TRBJ2-7; D is uncertain. Trimming shortened V by 7 bases and J by 4 bases, and 17 bases separated the two germline ends. The germline V gene encodes CDR1 MNHEY and CDR2 SVGAGI. This CDR3 is built from 14 residues. The CDR3 is CASIPSRAPYEQYF. CDR3 DNA: TGTGCCAGCATTCCCTCCCGGGCACCGTACGAGCAGTACTTC.

The J gene is TRBJ2-2, the V gene TRBV19; TRBD2 matches at 10 bases. V gave up 4 bases and J gave up 5 bases; unmatched junction bases: 10. The length of the CDR3 is 17 residues. Germline CDR1 LNHDA, CDR2 SQIVND (reference sequence). This chain's CDR3 is CASSNRPYSGGTGELFF. The CDR3 region has the DNA TGTGCCAGTAGTAACCGACCCTATAGCGGGGGGACCGGGGAGCTGTTTTTT.

This clone has only a few counts. The gene calls are TRBV11-2 and TRBJ2-1; TRBD2 matches 11 bases. The CDR3 runs to 18 residues. The V gene's germline CDR1 is SGHAT and CDR2 FQNNGV. V shed 5 bases, J shed 7 bases, and the junction held 16 bases outside the gene matches. DNA for the CDR3: TGTGCCAGCAGCCGAGGGGTGGTAGCGGGAGGGCCCCCGAATGAGCAGTTCTTC. It is translated as CASSRGVVAGGPPNEQFF.

This clone was counted once. The genes are TRBV6-6 and TRBJ1-5, with TRBD1 as a possible D gene (6 bases). The CDR3 length is 21 residues. V gave up 5 bases and J gave up 3 bases, with 32 bases separating them. The germline gives CDR1 MNHNY, CDR2 SVGAGI (reference sequence). In DNA form, the CDR3 reads TGTGCCAGCAGTCTGCTTGTGTCACGGTCACAGGGCGCATTAGTCAATCAGCCCCAGCATTTT. Encoded protein: CASSLLVSRSQGALVNQPQHF.

This CDR3 reads CASSQSRYHTDTQYF. The CDR3, as DNA: TGTGCCAGCAGCCAGTCGCGGTACCACACAGATACGCAGTATTTT. The chain links TRBV7-9 to TRBJ2-3; unclear D gene. Trimming took off 5 bases at V and 2 bases at J, with 14 bases between the two ends. The germline V gene encodes CDR1 SEHNR and CDR2 FQNEAQ (reference sequence). The CDR3 consists of 15 residues.